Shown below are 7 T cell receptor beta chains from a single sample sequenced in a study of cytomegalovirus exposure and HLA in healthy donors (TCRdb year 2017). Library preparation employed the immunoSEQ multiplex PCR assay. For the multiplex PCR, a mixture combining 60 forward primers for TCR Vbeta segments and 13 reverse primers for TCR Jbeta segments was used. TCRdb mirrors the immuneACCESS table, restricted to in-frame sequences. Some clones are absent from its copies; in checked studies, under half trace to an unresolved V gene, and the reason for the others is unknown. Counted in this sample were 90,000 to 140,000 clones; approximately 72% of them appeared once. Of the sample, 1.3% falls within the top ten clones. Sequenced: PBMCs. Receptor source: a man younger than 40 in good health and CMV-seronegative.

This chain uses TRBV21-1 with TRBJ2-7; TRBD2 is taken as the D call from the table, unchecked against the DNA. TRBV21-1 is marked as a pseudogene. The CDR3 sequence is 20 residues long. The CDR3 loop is CASSKARGTSVTRSSYEQYF. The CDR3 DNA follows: TGTGCCAGCAGCAAAGCGCGGGGGACTAGCGTAACGAGAAGCTCCTACGAGCAGTACTTC.

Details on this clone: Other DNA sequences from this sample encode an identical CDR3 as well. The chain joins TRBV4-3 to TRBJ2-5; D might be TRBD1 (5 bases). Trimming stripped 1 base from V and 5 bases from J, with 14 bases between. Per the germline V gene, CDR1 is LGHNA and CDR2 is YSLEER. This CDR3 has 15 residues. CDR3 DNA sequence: TGCGCCAGCAGCCAAGCTGACAGTGGCTACGAGACCCAGTACTTC. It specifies CASSQADSGYETQYF.

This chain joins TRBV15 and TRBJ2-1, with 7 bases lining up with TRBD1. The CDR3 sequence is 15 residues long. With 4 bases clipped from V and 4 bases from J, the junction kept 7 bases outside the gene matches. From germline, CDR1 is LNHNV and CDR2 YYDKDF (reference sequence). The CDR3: CATSTQGQIYNEQFF. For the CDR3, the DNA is TGTGCCACCAGCACACAGGGACAGATTTACAATGAGCAGTTCTTC.

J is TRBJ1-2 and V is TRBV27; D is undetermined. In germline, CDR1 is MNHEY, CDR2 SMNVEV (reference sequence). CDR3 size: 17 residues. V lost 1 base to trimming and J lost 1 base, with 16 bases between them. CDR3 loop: CASSLFPGLWGNYGYTF. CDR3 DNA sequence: TGTGCCAGCAGTTTATTTCCAGGACTTTGGGGTAACTATGGCTACACCTTC.

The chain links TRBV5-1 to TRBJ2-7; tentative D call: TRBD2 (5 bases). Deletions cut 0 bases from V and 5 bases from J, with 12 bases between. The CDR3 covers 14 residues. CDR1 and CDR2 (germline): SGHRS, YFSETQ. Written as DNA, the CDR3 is TGCGCCAGCAGCTTGGTCGGGGATCACGACGAGCAGTACTTC. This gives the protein CASSLVGDHDEQYF.

The CDR3 region is CASSLLPGTGAPDTQYF. The CDR3 DNA is TGTGCCAGCAGTTTACTCCCTGGGACAGGGGCCCCAGATACGCAGTATTTT. The J gene is TRBJ2-3, the V gene TRBV27; 10 bases fit TRBD1. This CDR3 comprises 17 residues. The V segment lost 2 bases and the J segment 4 bases; nucleotides outside the gene matches: 9. Germline V gives CDR1 MNHEY, CDR2 SMNVEV (reference sequence).

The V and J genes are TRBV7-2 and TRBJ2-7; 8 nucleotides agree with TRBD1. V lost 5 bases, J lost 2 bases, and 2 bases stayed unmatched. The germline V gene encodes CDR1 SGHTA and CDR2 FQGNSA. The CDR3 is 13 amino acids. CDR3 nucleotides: TGTGCCAGCAGCGTGACAGGGGCCTACGAGCAGTACTTC. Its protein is CASSVTGAYEQYF.